The T cell receptor (beta chain) described here comes from a study of cytomegalovirus exposure and HLA in healthy donors. Study results and limitations: Previous analysis showed most TCR beta V segments were productive about 87% or about 30% of the time.

The PCR ran on 60 Vbeta and 13 Jbeta primers. Profiled with immunoSEQ multiplex PCR; TCRdb holds only in-frame clones, not every one. This sample has about 120,000 clones; around three fifths occur once, and the top ten carry about 8%. About this clone: Its antigen is unidentified.

Trimming stripped 4 bases from V and 6 bases from J, with 8 bases between. There are 12 residues in the CDR3. Germline V CDR1 and CDR2: MNHNS, SASEGT. Sequencing was carried out using PBMCs. The J gene is TRBJ2-3, the V gene TRBV6-1; unclear D gene. This clonotype was obtained from a woman aged 35 to 49 in good health and CMV-seropositive. CDR3 DNA sequence: TGTGCCAGCAGTGCCCACTACGATACGCAGTATTTT. Its protein product is CASSAHYDTQYF.